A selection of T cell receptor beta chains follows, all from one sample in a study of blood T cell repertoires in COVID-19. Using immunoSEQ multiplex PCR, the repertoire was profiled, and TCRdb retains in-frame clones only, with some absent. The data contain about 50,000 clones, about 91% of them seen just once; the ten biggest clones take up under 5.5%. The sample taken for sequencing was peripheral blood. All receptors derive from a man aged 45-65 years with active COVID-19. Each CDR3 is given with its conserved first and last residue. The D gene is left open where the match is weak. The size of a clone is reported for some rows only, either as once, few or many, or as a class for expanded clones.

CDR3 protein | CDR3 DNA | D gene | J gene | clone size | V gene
CASSYGRTYSNQPQHF | TGTGCCAGCAGTTACGGGCGGACATATAGCAATCAGCCCCAGCATTTT | NA | TRBJ1-5 | NA | TRBV6-2/TRBV6-3
CASSYRTGSHTEAFF | TGTGCCAGCAGCTACCGGACAGGGAGTCATACTGAAGCTTTCTTT | TRBD1 | TRBJ1-1 | NA | TRBV11-1
CASSQDRDHEQFF | TGTGCCAGCAGCCAGGACAGGGATCATGAGCAGTTCTTC | TRBD1 | TRBJ2-1 | NA | TRBV7-3
CASSHDRESGSNQPQHF | TGTGCCAGCTCACACGACAGGGAATCTGGAAGCAATCAGCCCCAGCATTTT | TRBD1 | TRBJ1-5 | NA | TRBV18
CASRRGGLNEQYF | TGTGCCAGCCGGCGGGGTGGTCTCAACGAGCAGTACTTC | NA | TRBJ2-7 | NA | TRBV27
CASSLAAGLPDTDTQYF | TGCGCCAGCAGCTTGGCCGCGGGACTCCCCGACACAGATACGCAGTATTTT | NA | TRBJ2-3 | once | TRBV5-1
CASSPGLTATGELFF | TGTGCCAGCTCTCCCGGACTAACCGCCACCGGGGAGCTGTTTTTT | NA | TRBJ2-2 | NA | TRBV18
CASSRDRGMMFTGYTF | TGTGCCAGTAGCCGGGACAGGGGTATGATGTTTACTGGCTACACCTTC | TRBD1 | TRBJ1-2 | once | TRBV19
CAWSVSRLAGGYNEQFF | TGTGCCTGGAGTGTATCTCGACTAGCGGGGGGCTACAATGAGCAGTTCTTC | TRBD2 | TRBJ2-1 | NA | TRBV30
CASSYRRLGAGEKLFF | TGTGCCAGCAGTTACAGGAGGCTGGGGGCAGGTGAAAAACTGTTTTTT | NA | TRBJ1-4 | NA | TRBV6-5
CASSLSTLLTGVIAKNIQYF | TGTGCCAGCAGCTTATCTACTTTACTTACAGGGGTAATAGCCAAAAACATTCAGTACTTC | TRBD1 | TRBJ2-4 | NA | TRBV11-3
CASSFRQGNQPQHF | TGTGCCAGCAGCTTTAGACAGGGCAATCAGCCCCAGCATTTT | NA | TRBJ1-5 | NA | TRBV2
CAWSREGGAQPYEQYF | TGTGCCTGGAGCAGAGAGGGGGGGGCCCAGCCCTACGAGCAGTACTTC | NA | TRBJ2-7 | NA | TRBV30
CASAFGAIDEQYF | TGTGCTAGTGCGTTCGGAGCAATCGACGAGCAGTACTTC | NA | TRBJ2-7 | NA | TRBV12-5
CASSFVEKLFF | TGTGCCAGCAGCTTCGTTGAAAAACTGTTTTTT | NA | TRBJ1-4 | NA | TRBV7-9
CASSIDRTGGYGYTF | TGTGCCAGTAGTATAGATCGAACAGGGGGCTATGGCTACACCTTC | TRBD1 | TRBJ1-2 | NA | TRBV19
CASRRTGGANEKLFF | TGTGCCAGCCGGAGGACAGGGGGCGCCAATGAAAAACTGTTTTTT | TRBD1 | TRBJ1-4 | NA | TRBV28
CASSQDRGLHF | TGTGCCAGCAGCCAAGATAGGGGTCTCCACTTT | NA | TRBJ1-6 | NA | TRBV3-1/TRBV3-2
CASSSGGISEQYF | TGTGCCAGCAGTTCAGGGGGGATTTCCGAGCAGTACTTC | NA | TRBJ2-7 | NA | TRBV5-4
CASSVRPGAEAFF | TGTGCCAGCAGTGTCCGTCCCGGGGCTGAAGCTTTCTTT | NA | TRBJ1-1 | NA | TRBV5-4
CASSLIFTGKTIKTQYF | TGTGCCAGCAGCTTAATTTTCACAGGGAAAACCATAAAGACCCAGTACTTC | NA | TRBJ2-5 | NA | TRBV7-6
CASSYRDNYEQYF | TGTGCCAGCAGTTATCGGGATAACTACGAGCAGTACTTC | NA | TRBJ2-7 | NA | TRBV6-5
CASSFRGLTYEQYF | TGTGCCAGCAGCTTCCGTGGGCTAACCTACGAGCAGTACTTC | NA | TRBJ2-7 | NA | TRBV5-6
CASSLAVNTEAFF | TGCGCCAGCAGCTTGGCAGTGAACACTGAAGCTTTCTTT | NA | TRBJ1-1 | NA | TRBV5-1
CASSQRPSSGGGNEQFF | TGTGCCAGCAGTCAACGGCCCTCTAGCGGGGGAGGGAATGAGCAGTTCTTC | TRBD2 | TRBJ2-1 | NA | TRBV28
CASSPTGGREAFF | TGTGCCAGCTCACCGACAGGGGGCCGAGAAGCTTTCTTT | TRBD1 | TRBJ1-1 | NA | TRBV18
CASSTDKVTMPQHF | TGTGCCAGCAGTACGGACAAAGTAACAATGCCCCAGCATTTT | NA | TRBJ1-5 | NA | TRBV6-6
CATSDRDTSTDTQYF | TGTGCCACCAGTGATCGGGACACTAGCACAGATACGCAGTATTTT | NA | TRBJ2-3 | NA | TRBV24-1
CASSQAGSGGLQYF | TGTGCCAGCAGCCAAGCGGGTAGCGGGGGGTTGCAGTATTTT | TRBD2 | TRBJ2-3 | NA | TRBV4-2
CASSLSAPEGYTF | TGCGCCAGCAGCTTGAGTGCACCCGAGGGCTACACCTTC | NA | TRBJ1-2 | NA | TRBV5-1
CASSLAGPYEQYF | TGTGCCAGCAGCTTAGCGGGCCCCTACGAGCAGTACTTC | NA | TRBJ2-7 | NA | TRBV7-6
CASHSGNTGELFF | TGTGCCAGCCATTCAGGGAACACCGGGGAGCTGTTTTTT | NA | TRBJ2-2 | NA | TRBV2
CASSFLKGQANQPQHF | TGTGCCAGTAGCTTCTTGAAGGGACAGGCCAATCAGCCCCAGCATTTT | TRBD1 | TRBJ1-5 | NA | TRBV19
CASSQAPQGGERWYGYTF | TGCGCCAGCAGCCAAGCGCCCCAAGGGGGGGAACGTTGGTATGGCTACACCTTC | NA | TRBJ1-2 | large | TRBV4-1
CASSFTGTGGFETQYF | TGCGCCAGCAGCTTCACCGGGACAGGGGGCTTCGAGACCCAGTACTTC | TRBD1 | TRBJ2-5 | NA | TRBV5-1
CASSYLRERRETQYF | TGTGCCAGCAGTTATTTGCGGGAGCGTCGAGAGACCCAGTACTTC | TRBD2 | TRBJ2-5 | NA | TRBV6-6
CASSPRTAGTEAFF | TGTGCCAGCTCACCTAGGACGGCGGGGACTGAAGCTTTCTTT | NA | TRBJ1-1 | once | TRBV18
CASSLPGETQYF | TGTGCCAGCAGTTTACCGGGGGAGACCCAGTACTTC | NA | TRBJ2-5 | NA | TRBV12-3/TRBV12-4
CASSVSPNTEAFF | TGTGCCAGCAGTGTATCCCCGAACACTGAAGCTTTCTTT | NA | TRBJ1-1 | NA | TRBV2
CASSEGGVGTGELFF | TGTGCCAGCAGTGAAGGGGGAGTGGGGACCGGGGAGCTGTTTTTT | NA | TRBJ2-2 | NA | TRBV6-1
CASSQDYQGWETQYF | TGTGCCAGCAGCCAAGATTACCAGGGATGGGAGACCCAGTACTTC | NA | TRBJ2-5 | once | TRBV4-2
CSVVIGANYGYTF | TGCAGCGTTGTTATCGGGGCTAACTATGGCTACACCTTC | NA | TRBJ1-2 | NA | TRBV29-1
CASSLWLAGGGWTDTQYF | TGTGCCAGCAGCTTGTGGCTAGCGGGGGGCGGGTGGACAGATACGCAGTATTTT | TRBD2 | TRBJ2-3 | once | TRBV5-6
CASSSSGFGYTF | TGTGCCAGCAGCTCCTCAGGGTTTGGCTACACCTTC | NA | TRBJ1-2 | once | TRBV28
CSASYTGQRGLHEQYF | TGCAGTGCTAGTTACACGGGCCAGCGGGGCCTTCACGAGCAGTACTTC | TRBD2 | TRBJ2-7 | NA | TRBV20-1
CATSDLGRGVETQYF | TGTGCCACCAGTGATCTCGGGAGGGGCGTGGAGACCCAGTACTTC | TRBD2 | TRBJ2-5 | NA | TRBV24-1
CASSPGRGDYEQYF | TGTGCCAGCTCACCGGGACGGGGGGACTACGAGCAGTACTTC | TRBD2 | TRBJ2-7 | once | TRBV18
CASSDPRRAGGNEAFF | TGTGCCAGTAGTGATCCCCGTAGGGCAGGGGGTAATGAAGCTTTCTTT | TRBD1 | TRBJ1-1 | NA | TRBV19
CASRSGRAHEQYF | TGTGCCAGCAGAAGCGGGAGGGCCCACGAGCAGTACTTC | TRBD2 | TRBJ2-7 | NA | TRBV28
CASSPRHSSGVTQYF | TGTGCCAGCTCACCAAGACACTCCTCGGGGGTGACCCAGTACTTC | NA | TRBJ2-5 | NA | TRBV18
CASNLDRGNTYGYTF | TGTGCCAGCAACTTGGACAGGGGCAATACCTATGGCTACACCTTC | TRBD1 | TRBJ1-2 | NA | TRBV4-2
CASRVNRGTEAFF | TGTGCCAGCAGGGTGAACAGGGGGACTGAAGCTTTCTTT | TRBD1 | TRBJ1-1 | NA | TRBV12-3/TRBV12-4
CASSPGQGSRGYTF | TGTGCCAGCTCACCGGGACAGGGATCTCGTGGCTACACCTTC | TRBD1 | TRBJ1-2 | NA | TRBV18
CASGLVLGRATETQYF | TGTGCTAGTGGTTTGGTACTAGGCAGAGCGACGGAGACCCAGTACTTC | NA | TRBJ2-5 | NA | TRBV12-5
CASSQDRSTDTQYF | TGTGCCAGCAGCCAGGACAGAAGCACAGATACGCAGTATTTT | NA | TRBJ2-3 | NA | TRBV7-9
CASSVSSGELFF | TGTGCCAGCAGCGTGAGCTCCGGGGAGCTGTTTTTT | NA | TRBJ2-2 | NA | TRBV9
CASSTQGDQPQHF | TGTGCCAGTAGTACCCAGGGCGATCAGCCCCAGCATTTT | NA | TRBJ1-5 | NA | TRBV19